Below, 22 T cell receptor beta chains from the same sample are listed, as sequenced in a study of Ad26.COV2.S vaccination and SARS-CoV-2 variants. The treatment: around 19 received Ad26.COV2.S at low or high dose, single or two shots; 5 received placebo; per-sample allocation not given. Repertoires come from day 63 after the first vaccine or placebo injection. Method: immunoSEQ multiplex PCR; TCRdb's copy keeps in-frame clones and lacks some. The sample consists of around 450,000 clones, 90% of them appearing once. This material consisted of peripheral blood, taken in a trial of Ad26.COV2.S vaccine versus placebo. These receptors were collected from a person aged 18 to 59 who received the Ad26.COV2.S COVID-19 vaccine or a placebo.

This rearrangement joins TRBV6-6 to TRBJ1-4; D gene ambiguous. The CDR3 is 14 amino acids. Trimming pared 0 bases from V and 5 bases from J, leaving 7 bases between. CDR1 and CDR2 (germline): MNHNY, SVGAGI (reference sequence). CDR3 protein: CASSYSDVNEKLFF. In nucleotides, the CDR3 is TGTGCCAGCAGTTACTCTGACGTGAATGAAAAACTGTTTTTT.

This rearrangement joins TRBV30 to TRBJ2-2; D is possibly TRBD2 (6 bases). Germline lookup yields CDR1 GTSNPN and CDR2 SVGIG (reference sequence). The CDR3 contains 16 residues. The V and J ends lost 1 base and 4 bases respectively, with 16 bases between them. DNA for the CDR3: TGTGCCTGGAGTGACTGGGGGGAGGTGAGCACCGGGGAGCTGTTTTTT. It is translated as CAWSDWGEVSTGELFF.

The V gene is TRBV4-1, the J gene TRBJ2-2, with D maybe TRBD1 (6 bases). This CDR3 is 17 amino acids long. Trimming left V 3 bases short and J 0 bases short, with 14 bases between. The germline V gene has CDR1 MGHRA and CDR2 YSYEKL. In nucleotides, the CDR3 is TGCGCCAGCAGCCAGAGACAGGCGATATCGAACACCGGGGAGCTGTTTTTT. This translates into CASSQRQAISNTGELFF.

This clone is a singleton in its sample. CDR3 residues: CASSRPGDQPQHF. CDR3 sequence (DNA): TGTGCCAGCAGCCGACCAGGGGATCAGCCCCAGCATTTT. The J gene is TRBJ1-5, the V gene TRBV16; D perhaps matches TRBD1 (6 bases). Germline CDR1 is KGHSY and CDR2 is FQNENV. Trimming shortened V by 4 bases and J by 5 bases, and 9 bases separated the two germline ends. The CDR3 has 13 amino acids.

The chain couples TRBV28 to TRBJ2-3; maybe TRBD1 (5 bases). V dropped 4 bases and J dropped 5 bases, with 19 bases sitting between them. There are 16 residues in the CDR3. In germline, CDR1 is MDHEN, CDR2 SYDVKM. The CDR3 spells CASSSRQASGIDTQYF. Here the CDR3 DNA reads TGTGCCAGCAGTTCACGCCAGGCTTCAGGGATAGATACGCAGTATTTT.

The chain employs TRBV12-3 or TRBV12-4 and TRBJ2-4; D is uncertain. The CDR3 extends over 12 amino acids. The germline V and J ends were trimmed by 6 bases and 9 bases, with 12 bases remaining between them. The CDR3 DNA reads TGTGCCAGCAGCCTAGACCCGTCCATTCAGTACTTC. Protein product: CASSLDPSIQYF.

The count of this clone is one. The J gene is TRBJ1-1, the V gene TRBV6-5; D gene unclear. The CDR3 length is 13 residues. The V gene lost 0 bases and the J gene lost 0 bases, with 2 bases spanning the gap. CDR1 is MNHEY and CDR2 is SVGAGI in the germline V gene. CDR3 residues: CASSYSVNTEAFF. In DNA form, the CDR3 reads TGTGCCAGCAGTTACTCGGTGAACACTGAAGCTTTCTTT.

The V call is TRBV6-5, the J call TRBJ2-7, with 9 bases fitting TRBD2. The CDR3 has 15 residues. V lost 7 bases, J lost 0 bases, and 7 bases stayed unmatched. CDR1 is MNHEY and CDR2 is SVGAGI in the germline V gene. The CDR3 DNA follows: TGTGCCAGCAATCGCGGGGGGGAAAGCTCCTACGAGCAGTACTTC. It is translated as CASNRGGESSYEQYF.

DNA for the CDR3: TGTGCCAGCAGAGAAACCATGAAAATCAGGGTTCCTGAAGCTTTCTTT. Translated: CASRETMKIRVPEAFF. The gene calls are TRBV6-1 and TRBJ1-1, with a possible D match to TRBD1 (5 bases). From germline, CDR1 is MNHNS and CDR2 SASEGT. The CDR3 sequence is 16 residues long. V lost 6 bases, J lost 6 bases, and 23 bases lay in between.

The gene calls are TRBV19 and TRBJ2-3, with TRBD2 as a possible D gene (6 bases). The CDR3 contains 15 residues. Germline V lookup: CDR1 LNHDA, CDR2 SQIVND (reference sequence). V lost 0 bases and J lost 4, with 11 bases in between. CDR3 region: CASSIEAGESDTQYF. CDR3 in DNA: TGTGCCAGTAGTATAGAAGCGGGCGAGTCAGATACGCAGTATTTT. The full variable domain, its missing parts supplied by reference TRBV19 and TRBJ2-3, is DGGITQSPKYLFRKEGQNVTLSCEQNLNHDAMYWYRQDPGQGLRLIYYSQIVNDFQKGDIAEGYSVSREKKESFPLTVTSAQKNPTAFYLCASSIEAGESDTQYFGPGTRLTVL.

The genes are TRBV4-3 and TRBJ2-7; TRBD1 matches at 9 bases. V shed 0 bases, J shed 4 bases, and the junction held 7 bases outside the gene matches. From germline, CDR1 is LGHNA and CDR2 YSLEER. The CDR3 is 16 amino acids. The CDR3 DNA reads TGCGCCAGCAGCCAAGATAGTGTCGGACAGGGGTACGAGCAGTACTTC. It encodes CASSQDSVGQGYEQYF.

The rearrangement joins TRBV5-3 to TRBJ2-1; tentatively, D is TRBD1 or TRBD2 (5 bases each). TRBV5-3 is flagged as an ORF with uncertain function. The V gene lost 0 bases and the J gene lost 12 bases, with 19 bases spanning the gap. The CDR3 spans 15 residues. CDR3: CARSLGEGKCSGQFF. CDR3 in DNA: TGTGCCAGAAGCTTGGGAGAGGGGAAATGTAGTGGGCAGTTCTTC.

This chain joins TRBV7-3 and TRBJ2-7; 10 positions match TRBD1. Germline V lookup: CDR1 SGHTA, CDR2 FQGTGA. Trimming took 5 bases from V and 2 from J; bases not matched to a gene: 9. This CDR3 is built from 16 residues. This CDR3 reads CASSPSGGQGTYEQYF. The CDR3 DNA reads as TGTGCCAGCAGCCCCTCGGGGGGACAGGGGACCTACGAGCAGTACTTC.

The chain links TRBV3-1 (or the pseudogene TRBV3-2) to TRBJ1-3; 7 nucleotides agree with TRBD1. CDR1 is LGHDT and CDR2 is YNNKEL in the germline V gene (reference sequence). Trimming took 1 base from V and 4 from J; bases not matched to a gene: 10. The CDR3 loop spans 17 amino acids. In DNA, the CDR3 is TGTGCCAGCAGCCAAGGGCCAGGACAGGCCCGCGGAAACACCATATATTTT. Translated, it gives CASSQGPGQARGNTIYF.

This chain links TRBV6-6 with TRBJ2-7; TRBD2 is a possible D gene (5 bases). This CDR3 has 12 amino acids. The V and J ends lost 8 bases and 1 base respectively, with 9 bases between them. Germline V gene lookup returns CDR1 MNHNY and CDR2 SVGAGI (reference sequence). This CDR3 reads CASAGGSYEQYF. DNA for the CDR3: TGTGCCAGCGCGGGCGGGTCCTACGAGCAGTACTTC.

The rearrangement links TRBV11-3 to TRBJ2-1, with D tentatively TRBD2 (6 bases). V was trimmed by 1 base and J by 12 bases, leaving 13 bases between them. Germline V gene lookup returns CDR1 SGHNT and CDR2 YENEEA. There are 13 residues in the CDR3. This CDR3 is CASSLVGSGPQFF. CDR3 DNA sequence: TGTGCCAGCAGCTTAGTCGGGAGTGGTCCGCAGTTCTTC.

The chain links TRBV4-1 to TRBJ2-5; maybe TRBD1 (6 bases). The V gene's germline CDR1 is MGHRA and CDR2 YSYEKL. Trimming left V 5 bases short and J 1 base short, with 14 bases between. The CDR3 covers 15 residues. The CDR3 coding sequence is TGCGCCAGCAGCATACTGACAGGAATCCAAGAGACCCAGTACTTC. As protein: CASSILTGIQETQYF.

The genes are TRBV6-5 and TRBJ2-1; TRBD2 matches 8 bases. Germline V CDR1 and CDR2: MNHEY, SVGAGI. The CDR3 sequence is 14 residues long. J gave up 9 bases and V 7 bases, and 11 bases lay outside the gene matches. CDR3 sequence (DNA): TGTGCCAGCACCCCCGGACTAGCATCGGGTGAGCAGTTCTTC. Translated: CASTPGLASGEQFF.

The count of this clone is one. The rearrangement uses TRBV20-1 and TRBJ2-1; 11 bases line up with TRBD2. Trimming took 3 bases from V and 6 from J; bases not matched to a gene: 4. The CDR3 is 14 residues long. CDR1 and CDR2 (germline): DFQATT, SNEGSKA (reference sequence). The DNA of the CDR3 is TGCAGTGCTAGTCTTAGCGGGAGGGGCAATGAGCAGTTCTTC. Translated: CSASLSGRGNEQFF.

The CDR3 loop reads CASSLVRGWRYEQYF. CDR3 in DNA: TGTGCCAGCAGCTTAGTGCGGGGTTGGCGTTACGAGCAGTACTTC. The chain carries TRBV7-9 and TRBJ2-7, with D perhaps matching TRBD2 (6 bases). The CDR3 runs 15 residues. The V end lost 1 base, the J end lost 4 bases, and 14 bases lay between the germline ends. Germline-derived CDR1 and CDR2 are SEHNR and FQNEAQ (reference sequence).

The CDR3 nucleotides are TGTGCCAGCTCAACAGGCGAGGGAATTTATCGGGGCTACACCTTC. Protein: CASSTGEGIYRGYTF. V and J are TRBV18 and TRBJ1-2; D is perhaps TRBD1 (5 bases). The germline CDR1 and CDR2 sequences are KGHSH and LQKENI. V was pared by 5 bases and J by 8 bases, with 21 bases between. CDR3 length equals 15 residues.

The chain uses TRBV28 and TRBJ1-2, with D possibly being TRBD1 (6 bases). The CDR3 spans 13 residues. Germline V CDR1 and CDR2: MDHEN, SYDVKM. The V end lost 3 bases, the J end lost 5 bases, and 10 bases lay between the germline ends. The CDR3 nucleotides read TGTGCCAGCAGTTTGTACAGGGAATATGGCTACACCTTC. Protein sequence: CASSLYREYGYTF.